This passage covers 3 T cell receptor beta chains from one sample sequenced in a study of CD8 T cells in Susac syndrome. An input of about 0.45 to 1 ug of RNA was subjected to reverse transcription using random hexamers. TCRdb passed the immunoSEQ multiplex PCR reads through MiXCR, listing each CDR3 protein once. The repertoire holds approximately 300,000 distinct CDR3 sequences, with 70% to 90% as singletons. Sequencing was performed on CD8+ T cells from PBMCs. The receptors stem from a human donor with multiple sclerosis.

V gene TRBV6-2 or TRBV6-3 combines with J gene TRBJ2-6; TRBD2 is a possible D gene (6 bases). Trimming removed 2 bases from V and 4 bases from J, with 9 bases in between. CDR1 MNHEY and CDR2 SVGEGT come from the germline V gene. There are 15 residues in the CDR3. CDR3 in DNA: TGTGCCAGCAGTTACGGAGGGACCGGGGCCAACGTCCTGACTTTC. As protein: CASSYGGTGANVLTF.

The V gene is TRBV19, the J gene TRBJ2-1; possible D gene TRBD2, 5 bases. The V and J ends lost 5 bases and 3 bases respectively, with 8 bases between them. The CDR3 extends over 13 amino acids. Germline V lookup: CDR1 LNHDA, CDR2 SQIVND (reference sequence). CDR3 amino acids: CASSVDYYNEQFF. DNA for the CDR3: TGTGCCAGTAGTGTTGACTACTACAATGAGCAGTTCTTC. The complete variable domain, with remaining parts taken from reference TRBV19 and TRBJ2-1, reads DGGITQSPKYLFRKEGQNVTLSCEQNLNHDAMYWYRQDPGQGLRLIYYSQIVNDFQKGDIAEGYSVSREKKESFPLTVTSAQKNPTAFYLCASSVDYYNEQFFGPGTRLTVL.

V and J are TRBV13 and TRBJ1-6, with TRBD1 identical over 8 bases. CDR1 is PRHDT and CDR2 is FYEKMQ in the germline V gene (reference sequence). There are 14 residues in the CDR3. V lost 6 bases, J lost 10 bases, and 8 bases stayed unmatched. CDR3 nucleotides: TGTGCCAGCAGTGCAGGACAGGGCTACTCACCCCTCCACTTT. As protein: CASSAGQGYSPLHF.